The rows below give T cell receptor beta chains drawn from one sample of a study of beta chain features in type 1 diabetes. Method: immunoSEQ multiplex PCR; TCRdb's copy keeps in-frame clones and lacks some. This table holds 130,000 to 150,000 clones, about 7.1% found once. Specimen: central memory CD4+ T cells from blood. Every receptor here comes from a woman aged 25 to 45 in good health. CDR3s include the opening cysteine and the closing phenylalanine or tryptophan. D genes are given only for firm matches.

CASNANPGKEKLFF	TRBV21-1	TRBJ1-4	NA
CASSLTSGGYQETQYF	TRBV7-2	TRBJ2-5	TRBD2
CAISEYQGEEQFF	TRBV10-3	TRBJ2-1	NA
CASSSMGLGLPDTQYF	TRBV7-8	TRBJ2-3	NA
CASTLGGRQNTEAFF	TRBV6-5	TRBJ1-1	NA
CATSRLRVPDTQYF	TRBV15	TRBJ2-3	NA
CASSPGTFGYTF	TRBV28	TRBJ1-2	NA
CASSATGGSHEQYF	TRBV5-4	TRBJ2-7	TRBD1
CASSPRETTQYF	TRBV7-2	TRBJ2-3	NA
CASSLGQKQPQHF	TRBV27	TRBJ1-5	NA
CASSFSEAYGYTF	TRBV27	TRBJ1-2	NA
CAWSVGGGYTF	TRBV30	TRBJ1-2	NA
CASAGGPGGSSYEQYF	TRBV7-8	TRBJ2-7	NA
CSVEAGQGGTEETQYF	TRBV29-1	TRBJ2-5	TRBD1
CASSLPGDSGSTDTQYF	TRBV28	TRBJ2-3	NA